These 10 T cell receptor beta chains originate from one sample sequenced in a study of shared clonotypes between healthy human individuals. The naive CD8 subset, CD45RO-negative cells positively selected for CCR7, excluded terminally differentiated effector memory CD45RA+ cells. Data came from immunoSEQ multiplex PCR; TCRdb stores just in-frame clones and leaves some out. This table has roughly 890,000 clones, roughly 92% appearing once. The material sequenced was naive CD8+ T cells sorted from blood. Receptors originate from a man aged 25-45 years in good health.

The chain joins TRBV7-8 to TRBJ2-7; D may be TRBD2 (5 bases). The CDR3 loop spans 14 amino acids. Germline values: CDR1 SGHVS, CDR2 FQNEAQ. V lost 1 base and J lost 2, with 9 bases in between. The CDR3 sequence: CASSLVASPYEQYF. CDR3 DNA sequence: TGTGCCAGCAGCTTAGTCGCTAGCCCCTACGAGCAGTACTTC.

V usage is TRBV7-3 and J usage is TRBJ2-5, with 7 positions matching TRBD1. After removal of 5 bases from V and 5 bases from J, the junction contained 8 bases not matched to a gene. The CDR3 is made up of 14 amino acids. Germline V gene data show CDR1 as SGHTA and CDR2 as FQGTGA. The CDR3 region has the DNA TGTGCCAGCAGCCTGACAGGGACACAGGAGACCCAGTACTTC. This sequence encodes CASSLTGTQETQYF.

The CDR3 sequence is CASSWDPSYEQYF. CDR3 DNA sequence: TGTGCCAGCAGCTGGGACCCTTCCTACGAGCAGTACTTC. The V call is TRBV27, the J call TRBJ2-7; D might be TRBD1 or TRBD2, each matching 5 bases. The germline V and J ends were trimmed by 6 bases and 1 base, with 10 bases remaining between them. The CDR3 extends over 13 amino acids. The germline CDR1 and CDR2 sequences are MNHEY and SMNVEV (reference sequence).

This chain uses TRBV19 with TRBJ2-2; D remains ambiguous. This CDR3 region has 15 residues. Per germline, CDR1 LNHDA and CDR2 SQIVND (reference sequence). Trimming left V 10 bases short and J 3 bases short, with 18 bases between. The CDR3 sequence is CATSGIFRDTGELFF. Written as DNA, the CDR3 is TGTGCCACATCGGGCATCTTTAGAGACACCGGGGAGCTGTTTTTT.

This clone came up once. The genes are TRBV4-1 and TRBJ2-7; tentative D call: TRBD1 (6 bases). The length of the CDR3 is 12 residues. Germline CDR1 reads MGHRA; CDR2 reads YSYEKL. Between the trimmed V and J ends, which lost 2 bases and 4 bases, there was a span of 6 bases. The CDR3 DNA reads TGCGCCAGCAGCCAAAGGGGGTACGAGCAGTACTTC. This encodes CASSQRGYEQYF.

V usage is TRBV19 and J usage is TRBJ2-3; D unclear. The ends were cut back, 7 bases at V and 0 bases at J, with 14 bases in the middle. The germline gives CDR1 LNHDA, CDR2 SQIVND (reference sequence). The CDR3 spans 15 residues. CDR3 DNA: TGTGCCAGTACCATTACAGCTTCTAGCACAGATACGCAGTATTTT. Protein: CASTITASSTDTQYF.

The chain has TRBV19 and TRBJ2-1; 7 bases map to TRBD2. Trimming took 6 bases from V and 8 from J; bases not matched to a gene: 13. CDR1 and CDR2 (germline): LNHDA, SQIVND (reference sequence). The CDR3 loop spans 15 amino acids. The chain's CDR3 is CASSLLLMGGDEQFF. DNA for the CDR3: TGTGCCAGTAGCCTACTCCTCATGGGAGGGGATGAGCAGTTCTTC.

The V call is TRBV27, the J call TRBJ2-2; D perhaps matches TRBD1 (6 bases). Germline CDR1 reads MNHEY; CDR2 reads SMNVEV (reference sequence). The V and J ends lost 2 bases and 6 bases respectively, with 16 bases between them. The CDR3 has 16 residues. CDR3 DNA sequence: TGTGCCAGCAGTTTACTTGGGGCCAGGGGAGCCGGGGAGCTGTTTTTT. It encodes CASSLLGARGAGELFF.

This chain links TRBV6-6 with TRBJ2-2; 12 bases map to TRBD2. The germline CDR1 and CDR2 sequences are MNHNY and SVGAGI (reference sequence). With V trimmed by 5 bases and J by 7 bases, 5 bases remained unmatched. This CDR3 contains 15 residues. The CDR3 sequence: CASSLTSGRNGELFF. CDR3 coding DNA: TGTGCCAGCAGTCTGACTAGCGGGAGAAACGGGGAGCTGTTTTTT.

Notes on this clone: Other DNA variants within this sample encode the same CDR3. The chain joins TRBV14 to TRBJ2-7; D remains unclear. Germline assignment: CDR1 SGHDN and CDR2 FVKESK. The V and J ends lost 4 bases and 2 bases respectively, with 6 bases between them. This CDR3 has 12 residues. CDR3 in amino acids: CASSPRPYEQYF. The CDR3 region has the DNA TGTGCCAGCAGCCCACGTCCCTACGAGCAGTACTTC.